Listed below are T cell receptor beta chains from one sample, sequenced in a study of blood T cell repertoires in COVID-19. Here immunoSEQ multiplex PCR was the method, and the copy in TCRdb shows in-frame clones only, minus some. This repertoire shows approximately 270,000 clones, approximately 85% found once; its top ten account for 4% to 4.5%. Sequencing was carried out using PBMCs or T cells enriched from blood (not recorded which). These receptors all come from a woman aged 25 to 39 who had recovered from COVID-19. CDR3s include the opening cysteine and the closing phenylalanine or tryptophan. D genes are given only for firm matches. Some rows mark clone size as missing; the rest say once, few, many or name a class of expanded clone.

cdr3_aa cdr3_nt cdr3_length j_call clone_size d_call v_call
CASSLAVQGIHEQYF TGTGCCAGCAGTTTGGCGGTGCAGGGTATACACGAGCAGTACTTC 15 TRBJ2-7 NA NA TRBV27
CRGSDREGYTF TGCAGGGGATCAGACAGGGAGGGCTACACCTTC 11 TRBJ1-2 NA TRBD1 TRBV20-1
CASSLQGAGEQYF TGTGCCAGCAGCTTACAGGGGGCGGGAGAGCAGTACTTC 13 TRBJ2-7 NA TRBD1 TRBV11-3
CASSLGPGQAHGYTF TGTGCCAGCTCACTGGGACCGGGACAGGCCCATGGCTACACCTTC 15 TRBJ1-2 NA TRBD1 TRBV18
CASSNDNAGNTIYF TGCGCCAGCAGCAACGACAACGCTGGAAACACCATATATTTT 14 TRBJ1-3 NA NA TRBV5-1
CASSYGTGYSEQYF TGTGCCAGCAGTTACGGGACAGGGTACAGCGAGCAGTACTTC 14 TRBJ2-7 NA TRBD1 TRBV4-2
CASSANGQDTEAFF TGTGCCAGCTCAGCCAATGGACAAGACACTGAAGCTTTCTTT 14 TRBJ1-1 NA NA TRBV9
CASSQTGSYEQYF TGTGCCAGCAGCCAGACAGGCTCCTACGAGCAGTACTTC 13 TRBJ2-7 few NA TRBV12-3/TRBV12-4
CASSGTGANQPQHF TGTGCCAGTAGTGGGACAGGGGCCAATCAGCCCCAGCATTTT 14 TRBJ1-5 NA TRBD1 TRBV19
CATRGTDSSYEQYF TGTGCCACCAGAGGGACAGACAGCTCCTACGAGCAGTACTTC 14 TRBJ2-7 NA TRBD1 TRBV15
CATSDLSGVEQYF TGTGCCACCAGTGATTTATCAGGGGTCGAGCAGTACTTC 13 TRBJ2-7 once NA TRBV24-1